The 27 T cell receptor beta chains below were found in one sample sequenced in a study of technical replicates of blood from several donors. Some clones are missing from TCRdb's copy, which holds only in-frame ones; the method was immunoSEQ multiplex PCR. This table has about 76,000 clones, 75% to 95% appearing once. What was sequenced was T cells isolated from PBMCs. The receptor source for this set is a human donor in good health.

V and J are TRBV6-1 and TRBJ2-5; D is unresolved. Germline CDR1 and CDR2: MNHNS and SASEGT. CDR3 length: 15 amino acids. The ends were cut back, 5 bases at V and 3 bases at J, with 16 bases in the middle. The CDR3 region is CASSQPRRYEETQYF. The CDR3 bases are TGTGCCAGCAGTCAACCGCGGCGCTACGAAGAGACCCAGTACTTC.

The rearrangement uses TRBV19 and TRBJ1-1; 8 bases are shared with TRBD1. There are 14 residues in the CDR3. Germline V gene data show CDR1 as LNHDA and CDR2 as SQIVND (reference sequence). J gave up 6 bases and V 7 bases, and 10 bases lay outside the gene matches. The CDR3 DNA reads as TGTGCCAGTATTAAAAGACAGGGGCTATCTGAAGCTTTCTTT. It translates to CASIKRQGLSEAFF.

The DNA for the CDR3 is TGTGCCAGCAGCACGTACGAGGGAAATGAGCAGTTCTTC. Amino acid sequence: CASSTYEGNEQFF. The chain combines TRBV7-7 with TRBJ2-1; D possibly corresponds to TRBD2 (5 bases). CDR1 SSHAT and CDR2 FNYEAQ come from the germline V gene (reference sequence). This CDR3 comprises 13 residues. V gave up 5 bases and J gave up 7 bases, with 12 bases separating them.

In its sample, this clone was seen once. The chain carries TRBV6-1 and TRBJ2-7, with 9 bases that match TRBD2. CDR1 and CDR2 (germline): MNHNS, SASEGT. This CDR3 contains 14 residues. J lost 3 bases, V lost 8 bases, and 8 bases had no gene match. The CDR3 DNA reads TGTGCCAGCGCACTAGCGGGCGAAAGCTACGAGCAGTACTTC. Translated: CASALAGESYEQYF.

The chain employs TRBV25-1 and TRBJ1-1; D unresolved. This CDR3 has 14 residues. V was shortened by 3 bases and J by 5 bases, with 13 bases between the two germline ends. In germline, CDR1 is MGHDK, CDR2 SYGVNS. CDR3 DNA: TGTGCCAGCAGTGACCCACCCCGGGAGACTGAAGCTTTCTTT. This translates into CASSDPPRETEAFF.

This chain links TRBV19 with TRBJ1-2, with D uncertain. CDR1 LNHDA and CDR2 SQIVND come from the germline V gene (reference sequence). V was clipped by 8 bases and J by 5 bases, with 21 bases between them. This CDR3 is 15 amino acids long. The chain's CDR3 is CASLDFGSLEYGYTF. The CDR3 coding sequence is TGTGCCAGTCTCGACTTTGGGAGTTTGGAGTATGGCTACACCTTC.

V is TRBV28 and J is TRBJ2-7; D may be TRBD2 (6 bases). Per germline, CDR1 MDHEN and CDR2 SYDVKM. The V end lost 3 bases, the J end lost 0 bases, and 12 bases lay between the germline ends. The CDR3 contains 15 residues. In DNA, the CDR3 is TGTGCCAGCAGTTTTCCGGCGGGAACCTCCTACGAGCAGTACTTC. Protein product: CASSFPAGTSYEQYF.

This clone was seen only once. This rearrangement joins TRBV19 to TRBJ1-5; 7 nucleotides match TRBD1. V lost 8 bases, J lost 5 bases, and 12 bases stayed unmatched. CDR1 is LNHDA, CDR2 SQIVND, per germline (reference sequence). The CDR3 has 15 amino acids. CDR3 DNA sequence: TGTGCCAGTCGCATGGAGGGGGCCATCCATCAGCCCCAGCATTTT. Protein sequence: CASRMEGAIHQPQHF.

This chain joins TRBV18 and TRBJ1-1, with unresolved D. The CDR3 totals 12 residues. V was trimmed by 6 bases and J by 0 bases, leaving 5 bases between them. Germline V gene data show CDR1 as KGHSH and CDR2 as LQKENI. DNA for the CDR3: TGTGCCAGCTCCACTATGAACACTGAAGCTTTCTTT. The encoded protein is CASSTMNTEAFF.

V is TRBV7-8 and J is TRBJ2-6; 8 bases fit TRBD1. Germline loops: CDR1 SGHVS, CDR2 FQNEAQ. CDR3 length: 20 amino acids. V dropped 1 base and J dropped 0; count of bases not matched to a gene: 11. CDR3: CASSLVPPGTGPSGANVLTF. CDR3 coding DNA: TGTGCCAGCAGCTTAGTTCCCCCCGGGACAGGTCCCTCTGGGGCCAACGTCCTGACTTTC.

CDR3 amino acids: CASSHGQGLYNEQFF. DNA for the CDR3: TGCGCCAGCAGCCACGGACAGGGACTGTACAATGAGCAGTTCTTC. This chain links TRBV4-1 with TRBJ2-1; 8 bases align to TRBD1. V lost 3 bases, J lost 4 bases, and 5 bases stayed unmatched. Germline CDR1 reads MGHRA; CDR2 reads YSYEKL. The CDR3 runs to 15 residues.

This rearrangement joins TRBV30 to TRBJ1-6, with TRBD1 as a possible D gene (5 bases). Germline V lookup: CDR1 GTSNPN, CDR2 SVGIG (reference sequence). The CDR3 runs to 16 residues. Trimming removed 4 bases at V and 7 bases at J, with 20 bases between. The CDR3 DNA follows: TGTGCCTGGACTGTTGGGGGGGGAGAGGGAAATTCACCCCTCCACTTT. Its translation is CAWTVGGGEGNSPLHF.

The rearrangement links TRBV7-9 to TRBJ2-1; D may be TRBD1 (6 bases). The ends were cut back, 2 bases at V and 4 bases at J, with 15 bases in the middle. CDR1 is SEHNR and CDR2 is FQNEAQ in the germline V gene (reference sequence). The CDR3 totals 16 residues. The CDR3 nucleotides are TGTGCCAGCAGCTTAATCGGCAGGGGCCCATACAATGAGCAGTTCTTC. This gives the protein CASSLIGRGPYNEQFF. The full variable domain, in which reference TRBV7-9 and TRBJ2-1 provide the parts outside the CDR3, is DTGVSQNPRHKITKRGQNVTFRCDPISEHNRLYWYRQTLGQGPEFLTYFQNEAQLEKSRLLSDRFSAERPKGSFSTLEIQRTEQGDSAMYLCASSLIGRGPYNEQFFGPGTRLTVL.

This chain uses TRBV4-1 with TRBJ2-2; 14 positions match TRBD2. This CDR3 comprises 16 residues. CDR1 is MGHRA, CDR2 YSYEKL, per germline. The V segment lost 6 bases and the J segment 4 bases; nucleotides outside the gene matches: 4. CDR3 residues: CASSPTSGGVTGELFF. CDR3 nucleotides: TGCGCCAGCAGTCCGACTAGCGGGGGGGTCACCGGGGAGCTGTTTTTT.

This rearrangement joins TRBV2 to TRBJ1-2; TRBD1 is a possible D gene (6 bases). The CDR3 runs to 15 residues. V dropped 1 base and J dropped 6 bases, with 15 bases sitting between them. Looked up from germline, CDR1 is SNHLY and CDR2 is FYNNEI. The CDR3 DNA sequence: TGTGCCAGCAGTGAAGTTTTGAGAGGGGGAAATGGCTACACCTTC. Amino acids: CASSEVLRGGNGYTF.

In DNA, the CDR3 is TGTGCCAGCAGTCTCCCATCTTCAGGAGATACGCAGTATTTT. Translating gives CASSLPSSGDTQYF. The chain has TRBV27 and TRBJ2-3; D uncertain. Trimming took off 5 bases at V and 5 bases at J, with 14 bases between the two ends. Germline CDR1 MNHEY, CDR2 SMNVEV (reference sequence). The CDR3 loop spans 14 amino acids.

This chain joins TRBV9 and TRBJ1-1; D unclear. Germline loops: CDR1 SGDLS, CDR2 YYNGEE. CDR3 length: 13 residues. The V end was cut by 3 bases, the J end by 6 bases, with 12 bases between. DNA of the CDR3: TGTGCCAGCAGCGGATCCATGTTAGCTGAAGCTTTCTTT. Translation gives CASSGSMLAEAFF.

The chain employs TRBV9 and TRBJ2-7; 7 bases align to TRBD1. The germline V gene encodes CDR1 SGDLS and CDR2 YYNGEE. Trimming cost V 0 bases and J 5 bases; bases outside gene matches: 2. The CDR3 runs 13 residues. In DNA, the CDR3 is TGTGCCAGCAGCGTAGGAGGGGGCCACGAGCAGTACTTC. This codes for CASSVGGGHEQYF. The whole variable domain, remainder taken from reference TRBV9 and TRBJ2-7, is DSGVTQTPKHLITATGQRVTLRCSPRSGDLSVYWYQQSLDQGLQFLIQYYNGEERAKGNILERFSAQQFPDLHSELNLSSLELGDSALYFCASSVGGGHEQYFGPGTRLTVT.

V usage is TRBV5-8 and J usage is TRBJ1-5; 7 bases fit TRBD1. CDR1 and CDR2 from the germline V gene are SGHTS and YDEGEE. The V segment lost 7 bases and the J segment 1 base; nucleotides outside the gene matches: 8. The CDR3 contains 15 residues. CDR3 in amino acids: CASDLTGSSNQPQHF. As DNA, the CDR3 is TGTGCCAGCGATCTGACAGGGTCCAGCAATCAGCCCCAGCATTTT.

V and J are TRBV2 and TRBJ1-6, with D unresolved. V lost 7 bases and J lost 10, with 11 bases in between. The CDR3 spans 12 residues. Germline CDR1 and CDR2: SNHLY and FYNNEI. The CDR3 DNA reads TGTGCCAGCAATCCTTTGGGCTCACCCCTCCACTTT. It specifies CASNPLGSPLHF.

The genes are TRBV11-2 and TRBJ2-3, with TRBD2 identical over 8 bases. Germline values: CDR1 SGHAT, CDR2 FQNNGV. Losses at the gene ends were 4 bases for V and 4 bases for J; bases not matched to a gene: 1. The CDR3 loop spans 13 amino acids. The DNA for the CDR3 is TGTGCCAGCAGCTCACTAGCGGCAGATACGCAGTATTTT. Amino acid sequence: CASSSLAADTQYF.

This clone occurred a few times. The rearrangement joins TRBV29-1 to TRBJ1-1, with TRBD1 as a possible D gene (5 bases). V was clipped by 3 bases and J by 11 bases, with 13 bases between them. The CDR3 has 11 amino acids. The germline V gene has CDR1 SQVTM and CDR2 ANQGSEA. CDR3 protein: CSVESGLRAFF. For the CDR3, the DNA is TGCAGCGTTGAGTCAGGGCTACGCGCTTTCTTT.

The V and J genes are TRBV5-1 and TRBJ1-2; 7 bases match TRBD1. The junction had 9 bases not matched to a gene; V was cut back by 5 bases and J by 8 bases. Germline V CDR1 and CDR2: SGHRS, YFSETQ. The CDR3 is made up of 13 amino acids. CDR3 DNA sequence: TGCGCCAGCAGTCCCACAGGGGAGCGCGGCTACACCTTC. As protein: CASSPTGERGYTF.

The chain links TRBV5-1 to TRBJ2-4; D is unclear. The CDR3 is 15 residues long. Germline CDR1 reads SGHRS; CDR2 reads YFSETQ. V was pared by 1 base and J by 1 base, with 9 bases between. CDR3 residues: CASSLPESAKNIQYF. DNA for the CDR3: TGCGCCAGCAGCTTGCCCGAGTCTGCCAAAAACATTCAGTACTTC.

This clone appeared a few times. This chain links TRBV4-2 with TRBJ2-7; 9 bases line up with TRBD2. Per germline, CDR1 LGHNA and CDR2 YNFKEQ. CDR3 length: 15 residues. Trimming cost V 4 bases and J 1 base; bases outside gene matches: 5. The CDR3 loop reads CASSPLAGKSYEQYF. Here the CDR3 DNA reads TGTGCCAGCAGCCCCCTAGCGGGAAAATCCTACGAGCAGTACTTC.

CDR3 region: CASSDSTDRGNPYHSNQPQHF. The CDR3 nucleotides are TGTGCCAGCAGTGACTCGACGGACAGGGGGAATCCTTACCATAGCAATCAGCCCCAGCATTTT. This chain links TRBV6-4 with TRBJ1-5; 10 positions agree with TRBD1. V shed 0 bases and J 0 bases; nucleotides not matched to a gene: 14. CDR1 and CDR2 from the germline V gene are MRHNA and SNTAGT. The CDR3 loop spans 21 amino acids.

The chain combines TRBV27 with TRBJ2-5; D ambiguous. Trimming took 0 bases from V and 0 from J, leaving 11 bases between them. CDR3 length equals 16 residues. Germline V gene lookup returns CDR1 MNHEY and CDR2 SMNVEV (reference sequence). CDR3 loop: CASSLSYRNYQETQYF. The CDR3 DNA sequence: TGTGCCAGCAGTTTATCGTACAGAAACTACCAAGAGACCCAGTACTTC.